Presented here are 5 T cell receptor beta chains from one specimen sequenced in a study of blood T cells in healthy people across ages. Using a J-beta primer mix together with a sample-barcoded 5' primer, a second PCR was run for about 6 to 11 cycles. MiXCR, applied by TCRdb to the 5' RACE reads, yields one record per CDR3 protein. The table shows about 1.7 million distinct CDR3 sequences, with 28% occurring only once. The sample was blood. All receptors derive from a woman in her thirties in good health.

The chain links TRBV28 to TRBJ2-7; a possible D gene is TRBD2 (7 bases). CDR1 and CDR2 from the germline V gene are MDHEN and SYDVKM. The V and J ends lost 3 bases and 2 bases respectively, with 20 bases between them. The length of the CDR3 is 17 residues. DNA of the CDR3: TGTGCCAGCAGTTTTCCCCTGGGGGCGGGGGAAACCTACGAGCAGTACTTC. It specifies CASSFPLGAGETYEQYF.

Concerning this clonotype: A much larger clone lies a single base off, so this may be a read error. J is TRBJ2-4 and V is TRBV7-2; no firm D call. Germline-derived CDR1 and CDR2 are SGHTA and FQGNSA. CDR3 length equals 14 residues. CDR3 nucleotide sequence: TGTGCCGGCAGCTTTTATGGTGCCAAAAACATTCAGTACTTC. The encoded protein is CAGSFYGAKNIQYF.

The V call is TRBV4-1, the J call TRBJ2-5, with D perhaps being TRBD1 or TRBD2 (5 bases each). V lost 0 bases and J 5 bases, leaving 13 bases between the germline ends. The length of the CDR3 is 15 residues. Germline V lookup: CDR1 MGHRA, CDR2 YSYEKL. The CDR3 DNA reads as TGCGCCAGCAGCCAAGATGGGGACGAAGGGGAGACCCAGTACTTC. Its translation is CASSQDGDEGETQYF.

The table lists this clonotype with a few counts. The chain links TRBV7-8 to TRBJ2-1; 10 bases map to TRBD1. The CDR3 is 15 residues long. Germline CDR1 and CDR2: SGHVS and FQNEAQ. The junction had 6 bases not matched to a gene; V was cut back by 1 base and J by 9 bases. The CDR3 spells CASSLGTGGISEQFF. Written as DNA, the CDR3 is TGTGCCAGCAGCTTAGGGACAGGGGGAATTAGTGAGCAGTTCTTC.

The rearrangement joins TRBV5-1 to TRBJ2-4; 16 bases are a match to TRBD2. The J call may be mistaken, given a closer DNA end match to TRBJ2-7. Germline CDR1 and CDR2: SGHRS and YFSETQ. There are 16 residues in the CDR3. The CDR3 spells CASSGGLAGGLHEQYF. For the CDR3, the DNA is TGCGCCAGCAGCGGGGGACTAGCGGGAGGGCTCCACGAGCAGTACTTC.